This entry lists 6 T cell receptor beta chains sequenced from one sample in a study of cytomegalovirus exposure and HLA in healthy donors. The PCR used 60 Vbeta and 13 Jbeta primers. Using immunoSEQ multiplex PCR, the repertoire was profiled, and TCRdb retains in-frame clones only, with some absent. The sample records over 100,000 clones, over 75% being singletons. Sequencing input: PBMCs. These receptors were obtained from a male donor in good health and CMV-seropositive.

The genes are TRBV19 and TRBJ1-6; a possible D gene is TRBD1 (6 bases). Trimming removed 3 bases from V and 8 bases from J, with 14 bases in between. Germline V gives CDR1 LNHDA, CDR2 SQIVND (reference sequence). The CDR3 extends over 15 amino acids. The CDR3 DNA sequence: TGTGCCAGTAGTATGGGGGCCGTTGGAGATTCACCCCTCCACTTT. Amino acids: CASSMGAVGDSPLHF.

V gene TRBV6-1 combines with J gene TRBJ1-2, with D tentatively TRBD1 (5 bases). CDR3 length: 14 amino acids. Trimming pared 7 bases from V and 0 bases from J, leaving 12 bases between. CDR1 is MNHNS, CDR2 SASEGT, per germline. The CDR3 nucleotides read TGTGCCAGCACGAGGACACAGACTAACTATGGCTACACCTTC. This translates into CASTRTQTNYGYTF.

The V call is TRBV9, the J call TRBJ2-7; tentatively, D is TRBD2 (6 bases). CDR1 SGDLS and CDR2 YYNGEE come from the germline V gene. V was cut by 2 bases and J by 2 bases, with 17 bases left in between. The CDR3 extends over 16 amino acids. The DNA for the CDR3 is TGTGCCAGCAGCGTCGGAGATAGCGGCGCTACCTACGAGCAGTACTTC. It translates to CASSVGDSGATYEQYF.

The count of this clone is one. This chain links TRBV19 with TRBJ2-2, with a tentative D call TRBD1 (6 bases). V was shortened by 4 bases and J by 6 bases, with 12 bases between the two germline ends. The CDR3 has 14 residues. CDR1 LNHDA and CDR2 SQIVND come from the germline V gene (reference sequence). The CDR3 spells CASSTVRGAGELFF. The CDR3 DNA sequence: TGTGCCAGTAGTACGGTCAGGGGTGCCGGGGAGCTGTTTTTT.

The rearrangement links TRBV30 to TRBJ2-3; 15 nucleotides match TRBD2. In germline, CDR1 is GTSNPN, CDR2 SVGIG (reference sequence). V shed 4 bases and J 4 bases; nucleotides not matched to a gene: 6. The CDR3 has 16 amino acids. CDR3 DNA sequence: TGTGCCTGGACCCGGACTAGCGGGGGGGTGGCAGATACGCAGTATTTT. Protein: CAWTRTSGGVADTQYF.

The chain uses TRBV7-9 and TRBJ1-4, with TRBD1 matching 8 bases. The germline CDR1 and CDR2 sequences are SEHNR and FQNEAQ (reference sequence). This CDR3 region has 15 residues. Trimming at V came to 5 bases and at J to 7 bases, leaving 9 bases not matched to a gene. The CDR3 sequence is CASSPGQGLGEKLFF. CDR3 sequence (DNA): TGTGCCAGCAGCCCCGGACAGGGTCTGGGTGAAAAACTGTTTTTT.